This record concerns one T cell receptor (beta chain) sequence. No antigen is known for it. Autoimmune disease history or systemic immunosuppression excluded patients. The data are from a study of OX40 agonist ivuxolimab in advanced cancers. Study results and caveats: Partial responders dosed at 0.1-3.0 mg/kg displayed clonal expansion ranking among the lowest. Clonal expansion by week 6 occurred in CD4+ and CD8+ blood T cells (at 0.1 to 3.0 mg/kg). CD8+ T cells (on average) carried more expanded clones than CD4+ T cells.

Sequencing used immunoSEQ multiplex PCR; TCRdb keeps in-frame clones, though not all of them. The profile covers about 90,000 clones, with about nine tenths appearing a single time and about 7.2% taken by the ten largest. The source was CD4+ or CD8+ T cells sorted from blood, collected in a trial of the OX40 agonist ivuxolimab. This receptor was taken from an adult with an advanced solid tumor such as melanoma, head and neck, liver or kidney cancer.

The CDR3 sequence is CASSLETVVNEQFF. In DNA, the CDR3 is TGTGCCAGCAGCTTGGAAACAGTGGTCAATGAGCAGTTCTTC. The chain recombines TRBV5-8 with TRBJ2-1; D not resolved. This CDR3 comprises 14 residues. Germline V CDR1 and CDR2: SGHTS, YDEGEE. V dropped 0 bases and J dropped 6 bases, with 10 bases sitting between them.